This TCR beta chain derives from a study of CD8 T cells in Susac syndrome. Trimming took off 0 bases at V and 7 bases at J, with 16 bases between the two ends. In germline, CDR1 is SGHNT, CDR2 YYREEE (reference sequence). The CDR3 sequence is 15 residues long. RNA amounts of about 0.5 to 1 ug underwent reverse transcription with random hexamers. TCRdb processed the immunoSEQ multiplex PCR reads anew with MiXCR; each CDR3 protein has one entry. The sample has some 120,000 distinct CDR3 sequences, approximately 90% seen once. V gene TRBV5-4 combines with J gene TRBJ1-2, with D unresolved. This sequence originates from a human donor in good health. Sample: CD8+ T cells from PBMCs. The CDR3 DNA reads as TGTGCCAGCAGCTTGGCCGACGGCGCTGTGCGTGGCTACACCTTC. It is translated as CASSLADGAVRGYTF.